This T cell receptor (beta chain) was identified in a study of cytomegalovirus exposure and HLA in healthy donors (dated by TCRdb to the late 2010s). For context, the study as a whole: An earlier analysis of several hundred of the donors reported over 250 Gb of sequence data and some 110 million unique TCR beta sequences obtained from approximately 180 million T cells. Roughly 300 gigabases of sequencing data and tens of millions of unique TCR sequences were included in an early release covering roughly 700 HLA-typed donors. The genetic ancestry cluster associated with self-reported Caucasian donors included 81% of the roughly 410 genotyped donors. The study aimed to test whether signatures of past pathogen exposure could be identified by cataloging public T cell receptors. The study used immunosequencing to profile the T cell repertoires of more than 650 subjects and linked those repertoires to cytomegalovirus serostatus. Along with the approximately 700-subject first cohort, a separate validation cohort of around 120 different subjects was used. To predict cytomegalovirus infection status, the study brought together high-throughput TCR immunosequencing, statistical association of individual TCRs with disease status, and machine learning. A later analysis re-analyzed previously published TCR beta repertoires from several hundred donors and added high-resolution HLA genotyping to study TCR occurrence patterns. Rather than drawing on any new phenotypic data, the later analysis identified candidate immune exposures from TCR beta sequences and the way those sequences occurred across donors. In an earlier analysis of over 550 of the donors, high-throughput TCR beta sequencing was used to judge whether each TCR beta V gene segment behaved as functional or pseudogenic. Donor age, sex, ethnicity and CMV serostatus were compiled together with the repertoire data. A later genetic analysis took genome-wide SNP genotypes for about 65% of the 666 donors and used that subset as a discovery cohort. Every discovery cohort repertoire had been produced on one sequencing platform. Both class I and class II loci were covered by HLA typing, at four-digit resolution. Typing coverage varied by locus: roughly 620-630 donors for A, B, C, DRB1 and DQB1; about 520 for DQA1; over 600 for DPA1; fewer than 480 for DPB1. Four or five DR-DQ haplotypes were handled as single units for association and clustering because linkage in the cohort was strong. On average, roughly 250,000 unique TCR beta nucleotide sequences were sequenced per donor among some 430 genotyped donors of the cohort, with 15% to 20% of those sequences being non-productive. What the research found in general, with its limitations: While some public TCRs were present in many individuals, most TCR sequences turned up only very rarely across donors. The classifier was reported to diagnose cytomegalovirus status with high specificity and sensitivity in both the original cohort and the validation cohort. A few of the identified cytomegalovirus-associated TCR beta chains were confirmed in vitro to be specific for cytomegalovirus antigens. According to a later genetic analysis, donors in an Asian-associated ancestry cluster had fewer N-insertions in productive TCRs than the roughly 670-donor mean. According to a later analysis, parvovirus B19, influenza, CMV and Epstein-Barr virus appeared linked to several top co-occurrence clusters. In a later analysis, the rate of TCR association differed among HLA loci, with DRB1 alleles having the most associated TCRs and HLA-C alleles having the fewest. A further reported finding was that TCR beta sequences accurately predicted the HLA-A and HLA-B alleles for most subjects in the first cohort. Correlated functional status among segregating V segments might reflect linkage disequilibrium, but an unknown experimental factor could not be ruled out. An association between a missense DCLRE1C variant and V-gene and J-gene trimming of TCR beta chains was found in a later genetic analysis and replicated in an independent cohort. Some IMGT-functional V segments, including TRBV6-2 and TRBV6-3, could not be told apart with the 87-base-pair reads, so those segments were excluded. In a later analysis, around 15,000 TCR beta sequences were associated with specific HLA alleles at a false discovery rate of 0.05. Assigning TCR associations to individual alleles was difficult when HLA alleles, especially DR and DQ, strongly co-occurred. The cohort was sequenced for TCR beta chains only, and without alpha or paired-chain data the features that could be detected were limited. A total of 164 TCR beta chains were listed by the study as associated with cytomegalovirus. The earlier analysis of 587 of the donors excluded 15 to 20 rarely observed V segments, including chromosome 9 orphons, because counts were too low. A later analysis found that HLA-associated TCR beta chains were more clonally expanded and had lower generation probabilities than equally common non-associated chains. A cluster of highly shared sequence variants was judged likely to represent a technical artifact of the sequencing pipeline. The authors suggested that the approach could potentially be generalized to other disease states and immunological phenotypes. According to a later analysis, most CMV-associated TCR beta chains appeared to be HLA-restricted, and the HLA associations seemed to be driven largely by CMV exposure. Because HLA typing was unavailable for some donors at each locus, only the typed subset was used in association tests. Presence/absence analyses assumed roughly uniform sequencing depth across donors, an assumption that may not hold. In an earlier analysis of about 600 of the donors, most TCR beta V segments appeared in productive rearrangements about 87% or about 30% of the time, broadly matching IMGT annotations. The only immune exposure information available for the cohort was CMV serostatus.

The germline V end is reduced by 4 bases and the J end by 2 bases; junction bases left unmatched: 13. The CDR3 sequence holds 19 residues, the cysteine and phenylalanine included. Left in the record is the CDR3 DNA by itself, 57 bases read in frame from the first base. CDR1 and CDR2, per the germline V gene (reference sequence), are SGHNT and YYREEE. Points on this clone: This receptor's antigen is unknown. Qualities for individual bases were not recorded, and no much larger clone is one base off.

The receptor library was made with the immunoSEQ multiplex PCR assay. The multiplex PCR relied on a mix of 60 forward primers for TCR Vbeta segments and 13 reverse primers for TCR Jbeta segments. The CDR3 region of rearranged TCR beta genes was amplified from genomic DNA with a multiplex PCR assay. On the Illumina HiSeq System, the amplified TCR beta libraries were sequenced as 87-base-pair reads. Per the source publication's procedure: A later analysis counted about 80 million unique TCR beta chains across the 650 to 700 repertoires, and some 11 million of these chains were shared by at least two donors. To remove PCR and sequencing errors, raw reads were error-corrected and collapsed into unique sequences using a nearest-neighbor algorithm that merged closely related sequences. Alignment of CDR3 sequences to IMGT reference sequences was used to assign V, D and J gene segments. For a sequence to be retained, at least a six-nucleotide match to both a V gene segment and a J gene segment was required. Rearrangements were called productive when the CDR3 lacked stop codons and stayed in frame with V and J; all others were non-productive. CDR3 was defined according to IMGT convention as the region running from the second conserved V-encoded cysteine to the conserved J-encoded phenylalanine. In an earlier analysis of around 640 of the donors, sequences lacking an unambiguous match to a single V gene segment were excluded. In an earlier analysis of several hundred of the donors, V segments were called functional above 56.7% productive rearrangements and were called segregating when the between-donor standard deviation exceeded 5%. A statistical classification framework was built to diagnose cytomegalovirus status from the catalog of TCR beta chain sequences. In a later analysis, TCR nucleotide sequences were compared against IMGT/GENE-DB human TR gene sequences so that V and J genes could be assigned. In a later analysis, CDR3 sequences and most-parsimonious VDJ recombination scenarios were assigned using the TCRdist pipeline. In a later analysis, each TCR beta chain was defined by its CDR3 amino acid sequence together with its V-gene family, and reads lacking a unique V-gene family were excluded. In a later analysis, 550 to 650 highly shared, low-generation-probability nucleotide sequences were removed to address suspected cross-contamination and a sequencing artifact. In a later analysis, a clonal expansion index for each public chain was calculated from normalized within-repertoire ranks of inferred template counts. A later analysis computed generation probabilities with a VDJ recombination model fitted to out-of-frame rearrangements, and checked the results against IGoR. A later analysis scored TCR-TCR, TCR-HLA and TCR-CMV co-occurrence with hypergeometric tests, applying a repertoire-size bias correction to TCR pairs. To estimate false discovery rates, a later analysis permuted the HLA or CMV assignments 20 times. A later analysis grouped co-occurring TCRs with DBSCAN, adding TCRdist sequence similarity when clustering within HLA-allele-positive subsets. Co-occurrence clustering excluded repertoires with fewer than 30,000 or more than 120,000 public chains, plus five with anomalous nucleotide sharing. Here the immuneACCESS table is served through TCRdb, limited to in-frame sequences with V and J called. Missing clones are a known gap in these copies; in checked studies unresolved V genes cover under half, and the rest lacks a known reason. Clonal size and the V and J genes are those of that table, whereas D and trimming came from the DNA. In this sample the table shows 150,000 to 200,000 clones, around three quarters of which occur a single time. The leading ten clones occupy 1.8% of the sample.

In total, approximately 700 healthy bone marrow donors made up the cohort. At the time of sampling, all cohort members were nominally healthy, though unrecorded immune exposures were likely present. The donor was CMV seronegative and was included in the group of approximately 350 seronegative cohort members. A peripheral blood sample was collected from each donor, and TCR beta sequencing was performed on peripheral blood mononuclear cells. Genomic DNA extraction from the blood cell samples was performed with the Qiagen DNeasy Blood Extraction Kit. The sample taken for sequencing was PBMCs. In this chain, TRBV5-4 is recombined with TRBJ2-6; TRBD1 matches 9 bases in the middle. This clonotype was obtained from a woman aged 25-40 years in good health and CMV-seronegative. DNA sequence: TGTGCCAGCAGCGTTCCTCCGGGACAGGGTAGCCCTGGGGCCAACGTCCTGACTTTC. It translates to CASSVPPGQGSPGANVLTF.